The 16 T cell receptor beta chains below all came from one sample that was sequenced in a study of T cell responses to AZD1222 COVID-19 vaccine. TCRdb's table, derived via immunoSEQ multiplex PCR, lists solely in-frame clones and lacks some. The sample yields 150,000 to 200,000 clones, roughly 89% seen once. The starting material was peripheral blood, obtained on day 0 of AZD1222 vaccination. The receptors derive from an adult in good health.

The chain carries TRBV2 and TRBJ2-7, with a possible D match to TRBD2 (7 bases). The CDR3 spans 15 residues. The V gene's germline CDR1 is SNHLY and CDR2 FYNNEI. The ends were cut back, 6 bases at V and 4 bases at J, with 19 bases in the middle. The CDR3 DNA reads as TGTGCCAGCAGCCATGAGGGGGGGGGCCGGTACGAGCAGTACTTC. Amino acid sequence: CASSHEGGGRYEQYF.

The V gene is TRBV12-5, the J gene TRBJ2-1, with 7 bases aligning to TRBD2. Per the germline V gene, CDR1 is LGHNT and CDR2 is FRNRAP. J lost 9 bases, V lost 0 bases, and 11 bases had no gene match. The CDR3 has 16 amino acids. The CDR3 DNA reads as TGTGCTAGTGGTTTGGTACTTGGGGGAGGGCCTACTGAGCAGTTCTTC. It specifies CASGLVLGGGPTEQFF.

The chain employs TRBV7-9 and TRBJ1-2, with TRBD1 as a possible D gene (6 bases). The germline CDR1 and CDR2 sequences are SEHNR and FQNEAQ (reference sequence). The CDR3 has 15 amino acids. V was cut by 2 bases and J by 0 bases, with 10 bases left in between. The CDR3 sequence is CASSLTGTSNYGYTF. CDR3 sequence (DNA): TGTGCCAGCAGCTTAACGGGGACATCTAACTATGGCTACACCTTC. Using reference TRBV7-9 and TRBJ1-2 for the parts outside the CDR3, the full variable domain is DTGVSQNPRHKITKRGQNVTFRCDPISEHNRLYWYRQTLGQGPEFLTYFQNEAQLEKSRLLSDRFSAERPKGSFSTLEIQRTEQGDSAMYLCASSLTGTSNYGYTFGSGTRLTVV.

The CDR3 DNA reads as TGTGCCAGCAGCTTAGAAAAGACAGGACCGTATAGCACAGATACGCAGTATTTT. Translating gives CASSLEKTGPYSTDTQYF. V is TRBV7-2 and J is TRBJ2-3, with D maybe TRBD1 (6 bases). Germline CDR1 is SGHTA and CDR2 is FQGNSA. Trimming removed 1 base from V and 0 bases from J, with 17 bases in between. The CDR3 length is 18 residues.

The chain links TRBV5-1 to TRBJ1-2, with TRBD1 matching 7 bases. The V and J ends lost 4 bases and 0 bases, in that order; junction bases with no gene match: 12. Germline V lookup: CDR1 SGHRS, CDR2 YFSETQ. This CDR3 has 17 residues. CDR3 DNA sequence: TGCGCCAGCAGCCGCGACAGGGATTTTCAAGCTAACTATGGCTACACCTTC. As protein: CASSRDRDFQANYGYTF.

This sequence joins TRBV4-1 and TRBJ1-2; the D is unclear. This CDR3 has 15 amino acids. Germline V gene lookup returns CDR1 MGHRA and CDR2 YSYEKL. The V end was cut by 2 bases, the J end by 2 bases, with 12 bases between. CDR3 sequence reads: CASSQSPTENYGYTF. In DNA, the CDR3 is TGCGCCAGCAGCCAATCCCCGACGGAGAACTATGGCTACACCTTC.

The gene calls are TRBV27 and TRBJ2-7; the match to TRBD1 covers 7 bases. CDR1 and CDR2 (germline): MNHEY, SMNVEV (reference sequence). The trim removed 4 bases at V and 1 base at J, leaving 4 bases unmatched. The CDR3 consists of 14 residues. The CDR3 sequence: CASSWAGGSYEQYF. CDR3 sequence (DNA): TGTGCCAGCAGTTGGGCAGGGGGTTCCTACGAGCAGTACTTC.

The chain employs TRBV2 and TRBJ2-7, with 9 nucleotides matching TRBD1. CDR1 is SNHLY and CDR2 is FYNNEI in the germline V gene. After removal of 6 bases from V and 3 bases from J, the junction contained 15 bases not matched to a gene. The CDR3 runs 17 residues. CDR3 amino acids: CASSWTGAPRNVYEQYF. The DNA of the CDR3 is TGTGCCAGCAGCTGGACAGGGGCCCCTCGAAACGTCTACGAGCAGTACTTC.

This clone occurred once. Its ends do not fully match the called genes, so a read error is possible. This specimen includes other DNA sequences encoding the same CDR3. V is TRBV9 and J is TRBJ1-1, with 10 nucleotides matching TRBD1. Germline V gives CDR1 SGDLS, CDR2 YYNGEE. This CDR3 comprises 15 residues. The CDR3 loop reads CASSTGTGVDTEAFF. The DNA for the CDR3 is TGTGCCAGCAGTACCGGGACAGGGGTTGACACTGAAGCCTTCTTT. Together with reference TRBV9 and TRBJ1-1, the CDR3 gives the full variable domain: DSGVTQTPKHLITATGQRVTLRCSPRSGDLSVYWYQQSLDQGLQFLIQYYNGEERAKGNILERFSAQQFPDLHSELNLSSLELGDSALYFCASSTGTGVDTEAFFGQGTRLTVV.

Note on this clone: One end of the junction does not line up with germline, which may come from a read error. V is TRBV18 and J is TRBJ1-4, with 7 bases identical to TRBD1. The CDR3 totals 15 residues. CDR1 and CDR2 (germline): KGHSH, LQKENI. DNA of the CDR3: TGTGCCAGCTCAGCACCCGGGACAGCAAATGAAAAACTGTTTTTT. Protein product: CASSAPGTANEKLFF.

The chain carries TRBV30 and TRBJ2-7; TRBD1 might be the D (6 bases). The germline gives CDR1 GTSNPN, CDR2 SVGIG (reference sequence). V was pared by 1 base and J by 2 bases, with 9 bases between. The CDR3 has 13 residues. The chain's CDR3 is CAWSETGPYEQYF. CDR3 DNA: TGTGCCTGGAGTGAAACAGGGCCCTACGAGCAGTACTTC. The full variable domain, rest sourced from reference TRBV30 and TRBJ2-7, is SQTIHQWPATLVQPVGSPLSLECTVEGTSNPNLYWYRQAAGRGLQLLFYSVGIGQISSEVPQNLSASRPQDRQFILSSKKLLLSDSGFYLCAWSETGPYEQYFGPGTRLTVT.

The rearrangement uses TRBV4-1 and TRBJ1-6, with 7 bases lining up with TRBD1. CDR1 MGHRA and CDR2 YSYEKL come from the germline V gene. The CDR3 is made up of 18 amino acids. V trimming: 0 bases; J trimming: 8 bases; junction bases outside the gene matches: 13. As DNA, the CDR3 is TGCGCCAGCAGCCAAGAGAGGGCAGGGGGGCCGGGGGATTCACCCCTCCACTTT. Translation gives CASSQERAGGPGDSPLHF.

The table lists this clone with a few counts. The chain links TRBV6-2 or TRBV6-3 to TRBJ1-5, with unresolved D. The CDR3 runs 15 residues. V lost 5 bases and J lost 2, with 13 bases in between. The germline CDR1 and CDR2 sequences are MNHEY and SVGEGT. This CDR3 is CASSPRGQGNQPQHF. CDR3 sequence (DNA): TGTGCCAGCAGTCCAAGAGGGCAGGGCAATCAGCCCCAGCATTTT.

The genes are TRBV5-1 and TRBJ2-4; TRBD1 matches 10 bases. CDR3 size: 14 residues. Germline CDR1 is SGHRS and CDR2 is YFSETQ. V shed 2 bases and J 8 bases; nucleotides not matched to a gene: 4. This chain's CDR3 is CASSFRDRGDIQYF. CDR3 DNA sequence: TGCGCCAGCAGCTTCCGGGACAGGGGAGACATTCAGTACTTC.

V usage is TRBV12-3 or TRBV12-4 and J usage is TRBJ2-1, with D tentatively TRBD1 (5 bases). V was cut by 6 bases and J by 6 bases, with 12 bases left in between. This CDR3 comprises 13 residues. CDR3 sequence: CASSPRTGNEQFF. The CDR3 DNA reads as TGTGCCAGCAGCCCTAGAACAGGCAATGAGCAGTTCTTC.

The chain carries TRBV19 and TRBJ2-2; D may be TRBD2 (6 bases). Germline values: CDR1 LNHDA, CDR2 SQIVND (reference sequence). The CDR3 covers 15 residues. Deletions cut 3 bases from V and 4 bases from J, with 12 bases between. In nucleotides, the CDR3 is TGTGCCAGTAGTATCCGCCGGGGGTTCACCGGGGAGCTGTTTTTT. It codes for CASSIRRGFTGELFF.